One sample yielded the 11 T cell receptor beta chains listed below, sequenced in a study of liver allograft versus peripheral blood T cells. On the study more broadly: Transplanted-liver and recipient peripheral blood T cell receptor repertoires were compared.

TCRdb independently ran MiXCR on the reads; one entry per CDR3 protein. The sample holds 14,000 or so distinct CDR3 sequences, approximately 22% seen once. The receptors shown here come from a human patient who had a liver transplant. Some T cells may be the graft donor's.

This clonotype was detected only once. The chain recombines TRBV12-3 or TRBV12-4 with TRBJ1-1, with D possibly being TRBD1 (5 bases). This CDR3 has 14 residues. Trimming took off 4 bases at V and 3 bases at J, with 12 bases between the two ends. CDR3: CASSSVGGYTEAFF. The CDR3, as DNA: TGTGCCAGCAGTTCCGTGGGGGGGTACACTGAAGCTTTCTTT.

The V call is TRBV12-3 or TRBV12-4, the J call TRBJ1-1; no reliable D call. This CDR3 is built from 13 residues. V was shortened by 3 bases and J by 1 base, with 6 bases between the two germline ends. The CDR3 here is CASSFIGNTEAFF. The DNA of the CDR3 is TGTGCCAGCAGTTTCATAGGGAACACTGAAGCTTTCTTT.

CDR3 amino acids: CASSPRLENTEAFF. CDR3 nucleotide sequence: TGTGCCAGCAGCCCCCGTTTGGAGAACACTGAAGCTTTCTTT. The chain employs TRBV11-1 and TRBJ1-1; D is unclear. The germline V gene has CDR1 SGHAT and CDR2 FQDESV (reference sequence). The CDR3 has 14 amino acids. The V end was cut by 5 bases, the J end by 1 base, with 11 bases between.

In its sample, this clonotype is medium-sized. The chain has TRBV29-1 and TRBJ1-1; possible D gene TRBD1, 6 bases. Germline CDR1 is SQVTM and CDR2 is ANQGSEA. The CDR3 is made up of 11 amino acids. V was cut by 6 bases and J by 11 bases, with 16 bases left in between. The CDR3 bases are TGCAGCGTCGGTGCAGGGGTGGAGGCTTTCTTT. Protein sequence: CSVGAGVEAFF.

This clonotype is termed medium-sized. The V and J genes are TRBV6-1 and TRBJ2-1; 7 bases match TRBD2. Germline V gene data show CDR1 as MNHNS and CDR2 as SASEGT. This CDR3 comprises 15 residues. The junction had 9 bases not matched to a gene; V was cut back by 5 bases and J by 5 bases. This chain's CDR3 is CASSHLAGENNEQFF. In DNA, the CDR3 is TGTGCCAGCAGTCACCTGGCGGGGGAGAACAATGAGCAGTTCTTC.

This clonotype was counted a few times. The chain joins TRBV19 to TRBJ1-2; possible D gene TRBD1, 6 bases. CDR1 LNHDA and CDR2 SQIVND come from the germline V gene (reference sequence). Trimming took off 3 bases at V and 4 bases at J, with 15 bases between the two ends. This CDR3 is 15 amino acids long. The CDR3 DNA sequence: TGTGCCAGTAGTATCCCACGGACAGTTTCCTATGGCTACACCTTC. Its protein is CASSIPRTVSYGYTF.

CDR3 bases: TGTGCCAGTAGTATACAGTTGGGACAGACGCAGTATTTT. It specifies CASSIQLGQTQYF. The chain has TRBV19 and TRBJ2-3; 7 positions match TRBD1. The germline gives CDR1 LNHDA, CDR2 SQIVND (reference sequence). The V segment lost 2 bases and the J segment 9 bases; nucleotides outside the gene matches: 5. The CDR3 is made up of 13 amino acids.

In this sample, this clonotype turned up a few times. The chain is built from TRBV6-5 and TRBJ2-7; 7 nucleotides match TRBD2. This CDR3 has 14 amino acids. Losses at the gene ends were 6 bases for V and 3 bases for J; bases not matched to a gene: 8. Germline values: CDR1 MNHEY, CDR2 SVGAGI. The CDR3 bases are TGTGCCAGCAGCCGCGGGCGCGGGGGCTACGAGCAGTACTTC. This codes for CASSRGRGGYEQYF.

The chain combines TRBV12-3 or TRBV12-4 with TRBJ1-2, with unresolved D. Trimming pared 4 bases from V and 5 bases from J, leaving 14 bases between. This CDR3 contains 14 residues. CDR3 in DNA: TGTGCCAGCAGTTCCGGCTGGGGTGGGTATGGCTACACCTTC. The encoded protein is CASSSGWGGYGYTF.

By share of the sample, this clonotype is medium-sized (0.01 to 0.1%). The gene calls are TRBV6-1 and TRBJ2-7; 8 positions match TRBD1. After removal of 6 bases from V and 1 base from J, the junction contained 11 bases not matched to a gene. CDR1 is MNHNS and CDR2 is SASEGT in the germline V gene. The length of the CDR3 is 16 residues. The CDR3 DNA reads TGTGCCAGCAGAACGCGAATTAGGGACAGGTCCTACGAGCAGTACTTC. Encoded protein: CASRTRIRDRSYEQYF.

This chain joins TRBV20-1 and TRBJ1-5, with TRBD1 matching over 7 bases. The CDR3 covers 12 residues. Looked up from germline, CDR1 is DFQATT and CDR2 is SNEGSKA (reference sequence). V was pared by 7 bases and J by 10 bases, with 10 bases of the junction left unmatched. The CDR3 coding sequence is TGCAGTGTCCCGACAGGGTTGGGACCCCAGCATTTT. Its translation: CSVPTGLGPQHF.